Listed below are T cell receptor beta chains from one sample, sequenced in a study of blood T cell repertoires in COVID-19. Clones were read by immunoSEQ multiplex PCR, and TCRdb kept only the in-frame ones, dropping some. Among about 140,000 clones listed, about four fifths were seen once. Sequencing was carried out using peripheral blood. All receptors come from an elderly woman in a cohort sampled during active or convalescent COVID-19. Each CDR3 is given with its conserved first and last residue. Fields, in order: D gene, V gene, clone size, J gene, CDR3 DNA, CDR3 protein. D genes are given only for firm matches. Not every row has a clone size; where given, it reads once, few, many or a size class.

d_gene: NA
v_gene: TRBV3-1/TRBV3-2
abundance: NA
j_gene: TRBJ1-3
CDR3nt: TGTGCCAGCAGCGAAGCCGGGACAAGAGGAAACACCATATATTTT
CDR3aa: CASSEAGTRGNTIYF

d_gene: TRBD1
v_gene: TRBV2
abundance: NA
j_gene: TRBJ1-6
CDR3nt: TGTGCCAGCAGTGCCGGACAGGTCGACAATTCACCCCTCCACTTT
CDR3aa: CASSAGQVDNSPLHF

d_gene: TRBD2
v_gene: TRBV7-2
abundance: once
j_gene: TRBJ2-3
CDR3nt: TGTGCCAGCAGCCCAACTAGCGGGGGACCAGATACGCAGTATTTT
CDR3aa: CASSPTSGGPDTQYF

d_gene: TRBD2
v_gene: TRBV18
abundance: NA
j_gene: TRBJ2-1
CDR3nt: TGTGCCAGCTCACCGGGGGGGGTCTCAACTTTCAGCTCCTACAATGAGCAGTTCTTC
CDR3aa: CASSPGGVSTFSSYNEQFF

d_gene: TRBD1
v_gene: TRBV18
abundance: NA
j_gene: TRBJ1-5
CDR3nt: TGTGCCAGCTCACCAACGGGACAGGGTCATATTTCGCCCCAGCATTTT
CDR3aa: CASSPTGQGHISPQHF

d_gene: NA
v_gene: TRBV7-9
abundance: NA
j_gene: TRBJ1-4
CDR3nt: TGTGCCAGCAGCTTAGATCAGGGCAGGGATGAACTGTTTTTT
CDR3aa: CASSLDQGRDELFF

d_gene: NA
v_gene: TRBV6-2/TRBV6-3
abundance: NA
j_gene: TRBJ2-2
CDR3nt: TGTGCCAGCAGCTCTTCCAACACCGGGGAGCTGTTTTTT
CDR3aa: CASSSSNTGELFF

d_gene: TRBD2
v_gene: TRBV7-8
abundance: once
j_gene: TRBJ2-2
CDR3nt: TGTGCCAGCAGCTTACGGGATCGGGGGGTCACCACCGGGGAGCTGTTTTTT
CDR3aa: CASSLRDRGVTTGELFF

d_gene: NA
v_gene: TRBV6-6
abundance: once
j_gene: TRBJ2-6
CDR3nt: TGTGCCAGCAGTCCGGACAGATCAGGGGCCAACGTCCTGACTTTC
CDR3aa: CASSPDRSGANVLTF

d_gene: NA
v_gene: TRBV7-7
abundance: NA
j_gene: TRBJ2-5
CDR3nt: TGTGCCAGCAGCCCCCTCGGGACTTTCCAAGAGACCCAGTACTTC
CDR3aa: CASSPLGTFQETQYF

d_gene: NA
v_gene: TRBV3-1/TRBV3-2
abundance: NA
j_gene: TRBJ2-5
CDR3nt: TGTGCCAGCAGCCAAGTACTTGGAGTCATGACCCAGTACTTC
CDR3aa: CASSQVLGVMTQYF

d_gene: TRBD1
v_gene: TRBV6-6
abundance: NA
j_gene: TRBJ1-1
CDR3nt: TGTGCCAGCATTAGGGGGACAGGGCCCACTGAAGCTTTCTTT
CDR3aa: CASIRGTGPTEAFF

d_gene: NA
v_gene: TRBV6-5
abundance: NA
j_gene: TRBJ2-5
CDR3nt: TGTGCCAGCAGCGCTTCAGGGGAGACCCAGTACTTC
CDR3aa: CASSASGETQYF

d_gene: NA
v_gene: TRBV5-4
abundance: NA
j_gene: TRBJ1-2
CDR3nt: TGTGCCAGCAGCTTCCCCCGGGGGGTTTGGGGCTACACCTTC
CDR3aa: CASSFPRGVWGYTF

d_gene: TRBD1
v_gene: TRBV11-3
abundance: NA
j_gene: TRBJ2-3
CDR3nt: TGTGCCAGCAGCCGACAGGGAAGCACAGATACGCAGTATTTT
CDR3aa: CASSRQGSTDTQYF

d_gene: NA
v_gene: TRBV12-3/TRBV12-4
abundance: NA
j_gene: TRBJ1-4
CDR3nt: TGTGCCAGCTGTTGGGGGGGTGAAGAAAAACTGTTTTTT
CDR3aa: CASCWGGEEKLFF

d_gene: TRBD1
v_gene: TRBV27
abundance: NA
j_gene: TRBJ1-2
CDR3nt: TGTGCCAGCAGGCCAGTACAGGGGGCCTATGGCTACACCTTC
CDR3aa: CASRPVQGAYGYTF

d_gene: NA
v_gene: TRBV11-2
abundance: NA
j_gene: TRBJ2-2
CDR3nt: TGTGCCAGCAGCCCGGACTTGACCGGGGAGCTGTTTTTT
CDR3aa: CASSPDLTGELFF

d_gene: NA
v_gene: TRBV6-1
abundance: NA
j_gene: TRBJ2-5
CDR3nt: TGTGCCAGCAGTGAAGTCCTAGCCCAAGAGACCCAGTACTTC
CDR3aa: CASSEVLAQETQYF

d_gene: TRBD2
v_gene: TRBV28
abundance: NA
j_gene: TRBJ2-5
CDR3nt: TGTGCCAGCAGTTTTCAGGGTAGCGGGGGATTTGGAGAGACCCAGTACTTC
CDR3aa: CASSFQGSGGFGETQYF

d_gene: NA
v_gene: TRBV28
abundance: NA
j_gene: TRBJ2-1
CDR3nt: TGTGCCAGCAGTAGACAAATGGGTGAGCAGTTCTTC
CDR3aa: CASSRQMGEQFF

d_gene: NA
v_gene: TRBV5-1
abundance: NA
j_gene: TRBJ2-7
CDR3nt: TGCGCCAGCAGCTTGGCAGGGTTTGACCGCGAGCAGTACTTC
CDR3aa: CASSLAGFDREQYF

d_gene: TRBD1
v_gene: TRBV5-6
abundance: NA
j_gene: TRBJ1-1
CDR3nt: TGTGCCAGCAGCTTAAGGGACAGGGGGAAGCGCGGCGCTGAAGCTTTCTTT
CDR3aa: CASSLRDRGKRGAEAFF

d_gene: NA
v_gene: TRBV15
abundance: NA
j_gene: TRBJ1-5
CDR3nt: TGTGCCACCCGGAGGGGAAACAATCAGCCCCAGCATTTT
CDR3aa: CATRRGNNQPQHF

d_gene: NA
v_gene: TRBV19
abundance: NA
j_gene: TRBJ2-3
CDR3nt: TGTGCCAGTAGTATACGGGGGACCGCCACTGGCACAGATACGCAGTATTTT
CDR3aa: CASSIRGTATGTDTQYF

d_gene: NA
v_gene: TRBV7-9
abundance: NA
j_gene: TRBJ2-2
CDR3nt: TGTGCCAGCAGCTTTCGGGTGGGGGAGCTGTTTTTT
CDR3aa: CASSFRVGELFF

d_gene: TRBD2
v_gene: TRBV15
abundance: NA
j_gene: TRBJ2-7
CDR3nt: TGTGCCACCAGCAGAGCCCCTGGTGGGGGGGACCCCTACGAGCAGTACTTC
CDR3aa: CATSRAPGGGDPYEQYF

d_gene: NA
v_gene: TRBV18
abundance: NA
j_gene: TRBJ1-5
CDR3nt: TGTGCCAGCTCGCCCAGGGGTTATAGCAATCAGCCCCAGCATTTT
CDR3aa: CASSPRGYSNQPQHF

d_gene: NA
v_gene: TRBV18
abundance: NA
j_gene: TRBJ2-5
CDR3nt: TGTGCCAGCGCCATCGGCAGGGGAGAGACCCAGTACTTC
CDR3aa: CASAIGRGETQYF

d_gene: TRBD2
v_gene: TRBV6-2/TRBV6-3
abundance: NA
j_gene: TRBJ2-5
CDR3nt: TGTGCCAGCAGTTTCGGGCGGCTAGCGGGGAGGTTAGAAGAGACCCAGTACTTC
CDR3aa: CASSFGRLAGRLEETQYF

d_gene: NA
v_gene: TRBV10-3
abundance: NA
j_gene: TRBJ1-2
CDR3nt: TGTGCCATCAGCCCCACGGGCTATGGCTACACCTTC
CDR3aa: CAISPTGYGYTF

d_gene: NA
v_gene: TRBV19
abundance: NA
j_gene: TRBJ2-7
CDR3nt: TGTGCCAGTAGTATGACGAGGTACGAGCAGTACTTC
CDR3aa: CASSMTRYEQYF

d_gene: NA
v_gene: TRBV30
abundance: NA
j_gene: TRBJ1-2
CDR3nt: TGTGCCTGGAGTGTAAGCCTCCTCACCAGGGACTATGGCTACACCTTC
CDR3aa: CAWSVSLLTRDYGYTF

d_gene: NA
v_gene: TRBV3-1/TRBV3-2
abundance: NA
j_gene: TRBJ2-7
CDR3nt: TGTGCCAGCAGCCAGGGACACCTCTACGAGCAGTACTTC
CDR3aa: CASSQGHLYEQYF

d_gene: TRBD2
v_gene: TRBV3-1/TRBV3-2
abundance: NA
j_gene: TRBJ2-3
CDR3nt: TGTGCCAGCAGCCAAGAAACTAGCGGGGTTACCACAGATACGCAGTATTTT
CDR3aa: CASSQETSGVTTDTQYF

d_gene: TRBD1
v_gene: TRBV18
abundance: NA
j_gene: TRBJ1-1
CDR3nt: TGTGCCAGCTCACTACAGGGGCCCTTAAACACTGAAGCTTTCTTT
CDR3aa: CASSLQGPLNTEAFF

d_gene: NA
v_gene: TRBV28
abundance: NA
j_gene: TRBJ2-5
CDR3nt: TGTGCCAGCAGTTTAAGGCGGTCGTCCCAGTACTTC
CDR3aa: CASSLRRSSQYF

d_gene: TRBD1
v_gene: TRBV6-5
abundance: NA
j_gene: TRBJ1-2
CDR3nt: TGTGCCAGCAATAACCATAAAGGGCAGGGGGACGGCTACACCTTC
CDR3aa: CASNNHKGQGDGYTF

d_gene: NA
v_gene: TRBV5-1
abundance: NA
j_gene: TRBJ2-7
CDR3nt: TGCGCCAGCAGCTCCCTACAGGGCACCTACGAGCAGTACTTC
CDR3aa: CASSSLQGTYEQYF

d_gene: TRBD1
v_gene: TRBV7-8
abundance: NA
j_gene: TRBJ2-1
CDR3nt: TGTGCCAGCAGCTTAGCGTGGTATACAGGGGCCCCATTTTCCCACAATGAGCAGTTCTTC
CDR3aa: CASSLAWYTGAPFSHNEQFF

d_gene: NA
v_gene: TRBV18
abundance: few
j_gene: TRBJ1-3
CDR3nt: TGTGCCAGCTCACTGTCCCAGGGGTCTGGAAACACCATATATTTT
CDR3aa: CASSLSQGSGNTIYF

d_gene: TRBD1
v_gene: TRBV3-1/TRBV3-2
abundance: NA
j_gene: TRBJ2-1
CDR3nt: TGTGCCAGCAGCCAAGATAGGACAGGGAACAATGAGCAGTTCTTC
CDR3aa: CASSQDRTGNNEQFF

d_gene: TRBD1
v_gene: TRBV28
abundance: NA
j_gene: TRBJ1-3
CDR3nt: TGTGCCAGCAGTTCCTTCGGGACAGGGTATTTGTCTGGAAACACCATATATTTT
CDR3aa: CASSSFGTGYLSGNTIYF

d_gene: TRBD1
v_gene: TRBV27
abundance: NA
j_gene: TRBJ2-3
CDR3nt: TGTGCCAGCAGTTTCTTTTTCACAGGGGGCACAGATACGCAGTATTTT
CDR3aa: CASSFFFTGGTDTQYF

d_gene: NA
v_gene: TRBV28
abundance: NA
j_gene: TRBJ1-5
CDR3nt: TGTGCCAGCAGCCCCGGACTCGGCAATCAGCCCCAGCATTTT
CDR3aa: CASSPGLGNQPQHF

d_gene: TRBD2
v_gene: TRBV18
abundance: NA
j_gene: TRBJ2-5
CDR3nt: TGTGCCACCTCCTTGGCTACGGGGGGAACGCAAGAGACCCAGTACTTC
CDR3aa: CATSLATGGTQETQYF

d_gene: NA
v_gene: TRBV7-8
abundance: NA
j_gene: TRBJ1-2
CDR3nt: TGTGCCAGCAGCTTAGAGGGAGGGGCGGGCGGCTACACCTTC
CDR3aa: CASSLEGGAGGYTF

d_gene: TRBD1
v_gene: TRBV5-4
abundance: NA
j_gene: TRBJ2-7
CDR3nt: TGTGCCAGCAGCTTGCCGAGACAGGGGGCCTACGAGCAGTACTTC
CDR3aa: CASSLPRQGAYEQYF

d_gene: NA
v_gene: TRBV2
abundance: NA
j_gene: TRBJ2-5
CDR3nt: TGTGCCAGCAGCCCTAGGTTCCGGGAGACCCAGTACTTC
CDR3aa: CASSPRFRETQYF

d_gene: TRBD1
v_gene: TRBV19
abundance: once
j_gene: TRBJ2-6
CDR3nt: TGTGCCAGTAGGCTTACCGGGACAGGCTCTTACTCTGGGGCCAACGTCCTGACTTTC
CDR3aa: CASRLTGTGSYSGANVLTF

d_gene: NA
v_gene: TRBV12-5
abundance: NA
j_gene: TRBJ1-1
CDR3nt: TGTGCTAGTGGCCGTGTGAACACTGAAGCTTTCTTT
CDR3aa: CASGRVNTEAFF

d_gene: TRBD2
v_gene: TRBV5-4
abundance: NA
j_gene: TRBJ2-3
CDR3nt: TGTGCCAGCGCGGGGGGGCCAAGATCTAGCACAGATACGCAGTATTTT
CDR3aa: CASAGGPRSSTDTQYF

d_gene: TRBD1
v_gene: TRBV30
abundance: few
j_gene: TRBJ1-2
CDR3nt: TGTGCCTCGATAAACAGGGGAGGTGGCGGCTACACCTTC
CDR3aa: CASINRGGGGYTF

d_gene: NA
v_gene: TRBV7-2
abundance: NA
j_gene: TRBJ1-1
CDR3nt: TGTGCCAGCAGCCCACGACAGCAAGCTTTCTTT
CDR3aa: CASSPRQQAFF

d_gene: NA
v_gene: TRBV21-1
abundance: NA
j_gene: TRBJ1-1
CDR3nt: TGTGCCAGCAGGCCCTCGCAGAGAACGAGCGACACTGAAGCTTTCTTT
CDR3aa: CASRPSQRTSDTEAFF

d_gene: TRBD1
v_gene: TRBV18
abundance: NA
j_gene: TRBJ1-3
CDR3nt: TGTGCCAGCTCACTCGGGACAGGGGGCTCTGGAAACACCATATATTTT
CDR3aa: CASSLGTGGSGNTIYF

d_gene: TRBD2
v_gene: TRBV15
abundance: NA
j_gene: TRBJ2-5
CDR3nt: TGTGCCACCAGCAGATCCGGGACTAGCCTTAAAGAGACCCAGTACTTC
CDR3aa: CATSRSGTSLKETQYF

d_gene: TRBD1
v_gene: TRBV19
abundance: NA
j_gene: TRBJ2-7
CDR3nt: TGTGCCAGTAGTCGACAGGGGTACTACGAGCAGTACTTC
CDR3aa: CASSRQGYYEQYF

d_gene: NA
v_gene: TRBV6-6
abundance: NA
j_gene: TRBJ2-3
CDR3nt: TGTGCCAGCAGTCGCCAGAGACAAAGTTTTGCCAAAGATACGCAGTATTTT
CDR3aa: CASSRQRQSFAKDTQYF

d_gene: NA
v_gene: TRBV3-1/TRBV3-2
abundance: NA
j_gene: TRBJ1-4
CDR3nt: TGTGCCAGCAGCCAACGGACAGTGGATGAAAAACTGTTTTTT
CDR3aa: CASSQRTVDEKLFF